This is a list of T cell receptor beta chains from one sample in a study of STAT5B mutations in CD4+ large granular lymphocyte leukemia. Produced via immunoSEQ multiplex PCR; TCRdb's table is partial and in-frame only. This table holds about 38,000 clones, 75% to 85% found once. Sample: CD4+ T cells from blood buffy coats. Receptor source: a human donor in good health. CDR3s include the opening cysteine and the closing phenylalanine or tryptophan. The D gene is left open where the match is weak. Clone sizes are given selectively: once, few, many, or a class where the clone is expanded.

.	TRBV5-1	TRBJ2-7	.	14	TGCGCCAGCAGCTTGGGAGGGGTTGATAACGAGCAGTACTTC	CASSLGGVDNEQYF
.	TRBV7-6	TRBJ1-1	TRBD1	16	TGTGCCAGCAGCCTCAGACCCTCAGGGGGAGGAACTGAAGCTTTCTTT	CASSLRPSGGGTEAFF
.	TRBV21-1	TRBJ1-2	.	14	TGTGCCAGCAGCAAAACGCGCAGGGGCTATGGCTACACCTTC	CASSKTRRGYGYTF
.	TRBV4-1	TRBJ1-1	TRBD1	13	TGCGCCAGCAGCCAAGCCCGGGACAGGGAAGCTTTCTTT	CASSQARDREAFF
few	TRBV7-9	TRBJ2-7	.	12	TGTGCCAGCAGCCTACTCGCCTACGAGCAGTACTTC	CASSLLAYEQYF
.	TRBV7-3	TRBJ1-1	.	13	TGTGCCAGCAGCTCCGGGGACCTGGGCGGGCTTTTCTTT	CASSSGDLGGLFF
.	TRBV5-1	TRBJ1-1	.	15	TGCGCCAGCACCACGGAGGGTACCCCTGGCACTGAAGCTTTCTTT	CASTTEGTPGTEAFF
.	TRBV6-5	TRBJ2-7	.	15	TGTGCCAGCAGTTACAGGCTAGAAGGGTCCTACGAGCAGTACTTC	CASSYRLEGSYEQYF
.	TRBV7-9	TRBJ2-3	.	16	TGTGCCAGCAGCTTAGGACGGGCAGGGGCTTCGGATACGCAGTATTTT	CASSLGRAGASDTQYF
.	TRBV4-2	TRBJ2-7	TRBD2	14	TGTGCAGTTGGGGTAGCGGGTACTCCTACCGAGCAGTACTTC	CAVGVAGTPTEQYF
.	TRBV6-1	TRBJ1-2	.	14	TGTGCCAGCAGTGAAGCAGGCCAACCCTATGGCTACACCTTC	CASSEAGQPYGYTF